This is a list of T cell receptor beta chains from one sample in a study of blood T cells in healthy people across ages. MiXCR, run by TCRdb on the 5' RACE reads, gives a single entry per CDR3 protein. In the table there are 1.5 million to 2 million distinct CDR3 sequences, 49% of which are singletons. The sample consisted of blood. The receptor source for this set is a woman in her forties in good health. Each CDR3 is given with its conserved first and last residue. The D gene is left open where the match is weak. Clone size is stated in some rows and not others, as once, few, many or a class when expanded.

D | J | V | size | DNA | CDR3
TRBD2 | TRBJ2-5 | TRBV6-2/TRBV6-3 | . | TGTGCCAGCAGTTACGGAGCGGGGCGCCTGTACCAAGAGACCCAGTACTTC | CASSYGAGRLYQETQYF
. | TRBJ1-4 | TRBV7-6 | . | TGTGCCAGCAGCTTAGTAGGGCAGGGAGTTGCAACTAATGAAAAACTGTTTTTT | CASSLVGQGVATNEKLFF
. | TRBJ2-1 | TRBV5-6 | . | TGTGCCGGCAGCTTGAAGGGACCGGGTAGAGGGCAGTTCTTC | CAGSLKGPGRGQFF
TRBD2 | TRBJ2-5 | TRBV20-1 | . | TGCAGTGCTAGGATTAGCGGGGGTCAGACCCAGTACTTC | CSARISGGQTQYF
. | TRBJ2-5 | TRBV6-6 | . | TGTGCCAGCAGTTACCCATTTATCCAAGAGACCCAGTACTTC | CASSYPFIQETQYF
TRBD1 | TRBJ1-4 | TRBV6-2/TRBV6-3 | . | TGTGCCAGCAGTTCGGCACAGGGGCGCTCAACTAATGAAAAACTGTTTTTT | CASSSAQGRSTNEKLFF
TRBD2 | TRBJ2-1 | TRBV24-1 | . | TGTGCCACCAGTGATCAAGGGACTAGAGGCGATAGCTGGGAGCAGTTCTTC | CATSDQGTRGDSWEQFF
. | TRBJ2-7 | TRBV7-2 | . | TGTGCCAGCAGCTTACGCGGGACAAGCCTTTACGAGCAGTACTTC | CASSLRGTSLYEQYF
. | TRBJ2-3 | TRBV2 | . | TGTGCCAGCAGTGCACTAGATCCACCTGCGTCGCAGTATTTT | CASSALDPPASQYF
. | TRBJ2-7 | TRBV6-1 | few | TGTGCCAGCAGTCATAGCCCCATCTACGAGCAGTACTTC | CASSHSPIYEQYF
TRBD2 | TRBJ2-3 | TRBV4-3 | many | TGCGCCAGCAGCCAAGGACTAGCGACAGATACGCAGTATTTT | CASSQGLATDTQYF
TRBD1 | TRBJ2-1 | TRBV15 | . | TGTGCCACCAGCAGGGGACAGGGGCCCTACAATGAGCAGTTCTTC | CATSRGQGPYNEQFF
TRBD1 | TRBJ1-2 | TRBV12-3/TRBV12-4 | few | TGTGCCAGCAGCTCAACAGGGGTCGGCTACACCTTC | CASSSTGVGYTF
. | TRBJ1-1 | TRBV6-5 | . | TGTGCCAGCAGAGCCTTTAAGGGGCGGAACACTGAAGCTTTCTTT | CASRAFKGRNTEAFF
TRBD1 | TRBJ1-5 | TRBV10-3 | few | TGTGCCAGCTCGGGACAGGATCGATCTAGCAATCAGCCCCAGCATTTT | CASSGQDRSSNQPQHF
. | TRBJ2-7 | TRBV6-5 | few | TGTGCCAGCAGTTACTCGATTTCTAGGGGCGAGCAGTACTTC | CASSYSISRGEQYF
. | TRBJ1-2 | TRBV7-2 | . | TGTGCCAGCAGCACCACCGTCTTAGGTGGCTACACCTTC | CASSTTVLGGYTF
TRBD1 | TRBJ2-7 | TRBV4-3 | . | TGCGCCAGCAGCCAATGGGACAGGGGGAAGGAGCAGTACTTC | CASSQWDRGKEQYF
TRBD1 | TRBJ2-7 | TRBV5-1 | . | TGCGCCAGCAGCTTCGGTCCCGGGACAGGGAGGATCGCCTACGAGCAGTACTTC | CASSFGPGTGRIAYEQYF
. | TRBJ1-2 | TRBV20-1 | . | TGCAGTGCTAGAGGGGCGGAAACCGGTGGATATGGCTACACCTTC | CSARGAETGGYGYTF
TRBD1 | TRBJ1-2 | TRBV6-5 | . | TGTGCCAGCAGACGGACAGGATACTATGGCTACACCTTC | CASRRTGYYGYTF
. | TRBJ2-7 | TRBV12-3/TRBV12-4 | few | TGTGCCAGCAGTTTAGCCGGTATGGGGTTTGGGTCCTACGAGCAGTACTTC | CASSLAGMGFGSYEQYF
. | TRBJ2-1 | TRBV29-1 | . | TGCAGCGTTGGTGCCAGCCCCTACAATGAGCAGTTCTTC | CSVGASPYNEQFF
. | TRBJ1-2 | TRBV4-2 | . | TGTGCCAGCAGCCAAGAGCGGGGGTTACGGGACTATGGCTACACCTTC | CASSQERGLRDYGYTF
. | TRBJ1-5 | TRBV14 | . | TGTGCCAGCAGCCAAAGCTACAATCAGCCCCAGCATTTT | CASSQSYNQPQHF
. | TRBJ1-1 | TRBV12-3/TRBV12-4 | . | TGTGCCAGCAGTGACAAGAGGGACACTGAAGCTTTCTTT | CASSDKRDTEAFF
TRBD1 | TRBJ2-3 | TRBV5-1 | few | TGCGCCAGCAGCTTCTCCAGGGGGTGGACAGATACGCAGTATTTT | CASSFSRGWTDTQYF
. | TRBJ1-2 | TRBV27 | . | TGTGCCAGTGGAAAGGGAACAAACTATGGCTACACCTTC | CASGKGTNYGYTF
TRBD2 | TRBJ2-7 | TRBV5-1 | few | TGCGCCAGCAGCGAGACTAGCGGGGACGACGAGCAGTACTTC | CASSETSGDDEQYF
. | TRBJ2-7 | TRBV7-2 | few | TGTGCCAGCAGCAATTATAAGGACTACGAGCAGTACTTC | CASSNYKDYEQYF
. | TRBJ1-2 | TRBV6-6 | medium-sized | TGTGCCAGCAGTAACTCGGGGGGCCGTAACTATGGCTACACCTTC | CASSNSGGRNYGYTF
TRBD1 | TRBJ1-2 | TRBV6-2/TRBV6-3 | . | TGTGCCAGCAGTTACTCGTCGGGACAGGGGGCGCCGGTCTATGGCTACACCTTC | CASSYSSGQGAPVYGYTF
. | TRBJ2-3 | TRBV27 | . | TGTGCCAGCCATAATCCCACAGATACGCAGTATTTT | CASHNPTDTQYF
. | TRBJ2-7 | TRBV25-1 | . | TGTGCCAGCAGTGGTGCCAACCGGGGTTCCTACGAGCAGTACTTC | CASSGANRGSYEQYF
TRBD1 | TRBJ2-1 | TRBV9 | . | TGTGCCAGCACCAAAGGACAGGGGGCCTACAATGAGCAGTTCTTC | CASTKGQGAYNEQFF
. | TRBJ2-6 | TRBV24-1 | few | TGTGCCACCAGTGACTCCGACATGTGGGGGGCCAACGTCCTGACTTTC | CATSDSDMWGANVLTF
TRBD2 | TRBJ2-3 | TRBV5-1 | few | TGCGCCAGCAGCCCTGGACTAGCTCCCCCAGTAAACACAGATACGCAGTATTTT | CASSPGLAPPVNTDTQYF
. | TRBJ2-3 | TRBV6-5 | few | TGTGCCAGCACCCGTGACTTCACAGATACGCAGTATTTT | CASTRDFTDTQYF
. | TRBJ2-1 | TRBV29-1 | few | TGCAGCGTTGCAGTGGGGGGCTCCTACAATGAGCAGTTCTTC | CSVAVGGSYNEQFF
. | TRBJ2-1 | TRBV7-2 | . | TGTGCCAGCAGCCGAGTGGGGGTCTACAATGAGCAGTTCTTC | CASSRVGVYNEQFF
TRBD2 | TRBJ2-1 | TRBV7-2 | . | TGTGCCAGCAGCTCCGGGGGAGCGGGGGGATTCTACGAGCAGTTCTTC | CASSSGGAGGFYEQFF
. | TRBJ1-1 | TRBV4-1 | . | TGCGCCAGCAGCCAAATAGGGAAGGGGTTGAGCACTGAAGCTTTCTTT | CASSQIGKGLSTEAFF
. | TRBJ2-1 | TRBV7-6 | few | TGTGCCAGCAGCTTAGGGCTCGTGCAGTTCTTC | CASSLGLVQFF
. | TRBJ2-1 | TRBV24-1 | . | TGTGCCACCAGTGCCTTGGACGGAGATAACAATGAGCAGTTCTTC | CATSALDGDNNEQFF
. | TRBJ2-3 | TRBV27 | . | TGTGCCAGCAGCCCACGGGGACGGCGCGGTACGCAGTATTTT | CASSPRGRRGTQYF
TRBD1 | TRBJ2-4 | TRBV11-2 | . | TGTGCCAGCAGCGTAGTAGTACAGGGGAACATTCAGTACTTC | CASSVVVQGNIQYF
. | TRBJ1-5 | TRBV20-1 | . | TGCAGTGCTCTCGCCGGCAATCAGCCCCAGCATTTT | CSALAGNQPQHF